This TCR beta chain came from a study of molecular identifiers for immune sequencing clone quantification. Study context: For replicates, RNA isolated from roughly 21,000 or 96,000 naive CD8 cells was divided into five portions, of which four were sequenced. Overall study findings and caveats: Spiked-in Jurkat TCR RNA corresponding to one cell was reported as detectable against over 900,000 naive cells.

TCRdb analysed the PCR reads with MiXCR anew, one entry per CDR3 protein. The sample contains some 580,000 distinct CDR3 sequences, about 25% of which appear only once. This clonotype was found a few times. Its specificity is not known. Germline values: CDR1 GTSNPN, CDR2 SVGIG (reference sequence). Trimming cost V 7 bases and J 8 bases; bases outside gene matches: 6. The CDR3 contains 11 residues. V is TRBV30 and J is TRBJ1-2; 8 bases match TRBD1. The sequenced sample was naive CD8+ T cells from blood, with Jurkat cell RNA spiked in. The subset was: FACS-sorted CD8+CD4-CCR7+CD45RA+ naive T cells. The receptor was isolated from a human donor in good health. Some libraries in this study had Jurkat cell RNA spiked in. In DNA, the CDR3 is TGTGCCTATTGGACAGGGTCAGGCTACACCTTC. Its translation: CAYWTGSGYTF.